This note documents a single T cell receptor (beta chain) sequence. Its specific antigen is unknown. No base qualities exist here, and no much larger clone lies one base off it. Genomic DNA was isolated from the sorted cells so that the TCRbeta CDR3 region could be sequenced. The immunoSEQ Assay was used to sequence the TCRbeta CDR3 regions. In TCRdb, the immuneACCESS table is reduced to in-frame sequences with V and J assigned. These tables do not hold every clone; where another copy was compared, an unresolved V gene accounts for under half, and the others remain unexplained. The sample records about 61,000 clones, around 92% of which are singletons. The ten largest make up around 25% of the sample. This sample was included in a study of OX40 agonist ivuxolimab in advanced cancers. In the study overall: Ivuxolimab was an agonistic, fully human IgG2 monoclonal antibody directed against OX40 (CD134), a costimulatory receptor. Intravenous ivuxolimab was administered to patients every 2 weeks at six dose levels: 0.01, 0.1, 0.3, 1.5, 3 and 10 mg/kg. Among the approximately 54 dose-escalation patients, 19 had hepatocellular carcinoma, some 15 melanoma, 9 renal cell carcinoma and 9 head and neck cancer. In the dose-escalation cohort, 65% to 90% of patients were male, and the mean age was about 55 years, with a range of roughly 23 to 85. Patients were allowed to have had prior anti-PD-1, anti-PD-L1 or anti-CTLA-4 therapy, and more than 30% of the dose-escalation patients had previously received checkpoint inhibitors. Partial responses were achieved by three dose-escalation patients, of whom one had hepatocellular carcinoma and two had cutaneous melanoma. Peripheral TCRbeta sequencing was intended to test whether TCR sequence diversity was altered and clonal T-cell expansion was caused by ivuxolimab. The monotherapy dose-escalation portion (N ≈ 55 patients) of the phase I ivuxolimab trial is reported in the paper. Beyond this particular receptor, the publication reports: In the 0.1-3.0 mg/kg groups, partial responders were among the patients with the lowest normalized peripheral clonal expansion, particularly in CD8+ T cells. After ivuxolimab, expanded clones were on average more numerous among CD8+ T cells than among CD4+ T cells. At doses of 0.1 to 3.0 mg/kg, clonal expansion of both CD4+ and CD8+ blood T cells was observed from baseline to week 6. Which antigens the clonally expanded peripheral T cells were specific for was not determined. Low levels of normalized T-cell clonal expansion were also seen in some nonresponding patients.

CDR1 LGHNA and CDR2 YSLEER were looked up in the germline V gene. V lost 1 base and J lost 5 bases, and the count of bases not matched to a germline gene is 8. The CDR3 numbers 16 residues from cysteine through phenylalanine. Left in the record is the CDR3 DNA by itself, 48 bases read in frame from the first base. Patients with autoimmune disease history or receiving systemic immunosuppression were excluded from the trial. Peripheral blood for TCR sequencing was drawn from every dose cohort at baseline, at cycle 4 day 1 and at cycle 7 day 1. Samples were obtained from an open-label, multicenter, first-in-human phase I dose-escalation trial of ivuxolimab. Adults with locally advanced or metastatic melanoma, renal cell, hepatocellular, or head and neck squamous cell carcinoma were enrolled in the trial. Before TCR sequencing, CD4+ T cells and CD8+ T cells were sorted from peripheral blood as separate populations.

The sequence is built from TRBV4-3 and TRBJ1-2; TRBD1 lines up with 9 middle nucleotides. Sequenced material: CD4+ or CD8+ T cells sorted from blood, taken in a trial of the OX40 agonist ivuxolimab. This clonotype originated in an adult with an advanced solid tumor such as melanoma, head and neck, liver or kidney cancer. The DNA sequence is given as TGCGCCAGCAGCCAAGTACGACAGGGGGTAAATTATGGCTACACCTTC. It is translated as CASSQVRQGVNYGYTF.